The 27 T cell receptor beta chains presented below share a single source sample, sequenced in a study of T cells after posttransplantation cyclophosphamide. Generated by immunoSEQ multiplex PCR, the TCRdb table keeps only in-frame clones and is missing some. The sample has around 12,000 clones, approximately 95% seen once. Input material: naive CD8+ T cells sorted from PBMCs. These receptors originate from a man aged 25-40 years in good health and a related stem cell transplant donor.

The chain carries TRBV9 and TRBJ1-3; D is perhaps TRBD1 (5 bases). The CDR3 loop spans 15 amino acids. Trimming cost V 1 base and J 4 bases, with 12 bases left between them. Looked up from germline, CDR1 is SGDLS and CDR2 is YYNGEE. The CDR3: CASSVSGNQGNTIYF. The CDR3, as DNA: TGTGCCAGCAGCGTATCAGGGAATCAGGGAAACACCATATATTTT.

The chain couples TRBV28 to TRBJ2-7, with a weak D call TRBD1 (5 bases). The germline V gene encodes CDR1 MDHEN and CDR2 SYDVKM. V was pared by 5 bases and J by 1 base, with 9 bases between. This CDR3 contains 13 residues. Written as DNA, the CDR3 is TGTGCCAGCAGTGAAGGACAATCCTACGAGCAGTACTTC. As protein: CASSEGQSYEQYF.

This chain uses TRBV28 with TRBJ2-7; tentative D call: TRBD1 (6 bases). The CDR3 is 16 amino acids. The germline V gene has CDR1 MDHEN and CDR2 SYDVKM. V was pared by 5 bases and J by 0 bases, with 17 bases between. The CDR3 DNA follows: TGTGCCAGCAGTCAGCCGGGACATCCTAGCTCCTACGAGCAGTACTTC. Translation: CASSQPGHPSSYEQYF.

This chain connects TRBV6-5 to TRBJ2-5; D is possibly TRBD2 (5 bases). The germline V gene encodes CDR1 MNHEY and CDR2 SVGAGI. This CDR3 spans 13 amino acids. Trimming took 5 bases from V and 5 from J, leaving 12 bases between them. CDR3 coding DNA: TGTGCCAGCAGTCGATCGAGGGTGGAGACCCAGTACTTC. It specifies CASSRSRVETQYF.

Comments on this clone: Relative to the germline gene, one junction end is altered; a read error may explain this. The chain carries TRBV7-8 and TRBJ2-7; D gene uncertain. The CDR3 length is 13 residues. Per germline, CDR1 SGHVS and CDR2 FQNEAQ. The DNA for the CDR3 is TGCCCCAGGCGCGCGACCCCACCGCGCGAGCAGTACTTC. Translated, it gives CPRRATPPREQYF.

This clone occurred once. In DNA form, the CDR3 reads TGCGCCAGCAGCCAAGATGAGCCCGGGGGGGGTTACAATGAGCAGTTCTTC. This gives the protein CASSQDEPGGGYNEQFF. The V call is TRBV4-3, the J call TRBJ2-1; 8 positions agree with TRBD2. Unmatched junction bases numbered 8, after V lost 0 bases and J lost 4 bases. In germline, CDR1 is LGHNA, CDR2 YSLEER. CDR3 length equals 17 residues.

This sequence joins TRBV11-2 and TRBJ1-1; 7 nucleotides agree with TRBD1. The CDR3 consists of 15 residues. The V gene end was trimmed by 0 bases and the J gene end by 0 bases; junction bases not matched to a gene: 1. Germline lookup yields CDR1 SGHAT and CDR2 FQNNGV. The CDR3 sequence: CASSLETGLNTEAFF. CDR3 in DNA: TGTGCCAGCAGCTTAGAGACAGGGCTGAACACTGAAGCTTTCTTT.

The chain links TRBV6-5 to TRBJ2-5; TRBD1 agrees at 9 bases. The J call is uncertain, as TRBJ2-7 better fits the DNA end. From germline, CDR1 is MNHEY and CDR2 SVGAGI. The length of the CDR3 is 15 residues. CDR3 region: CASRATGGYSYEQYF. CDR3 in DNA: TGTGCCAGCAGAGCCACAGGGGGCTATTCCTACGAGCAGTACTTC.

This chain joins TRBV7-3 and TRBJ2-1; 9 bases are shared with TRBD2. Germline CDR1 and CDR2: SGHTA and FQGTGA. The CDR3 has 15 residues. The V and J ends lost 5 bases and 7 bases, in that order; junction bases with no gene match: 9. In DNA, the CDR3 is TGTGCCAGCAGCCACCGCGGGGGGGCAGGAAATGAGCAGTTCTTC. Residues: CASSHRGGAGNEQFF.

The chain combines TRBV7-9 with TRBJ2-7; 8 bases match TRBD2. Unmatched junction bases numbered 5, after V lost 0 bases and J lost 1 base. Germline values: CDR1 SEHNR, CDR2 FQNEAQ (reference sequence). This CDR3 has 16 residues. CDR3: CASSLAGTSLSYEQYF. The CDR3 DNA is TGTGCCAGCAGCTTAGCAGGGACTAGTCTATCCTACGAGCAGTACTTC. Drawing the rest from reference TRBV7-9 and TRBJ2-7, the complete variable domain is DTGVSQNPRHKITKRGQNVTFRCDPISEHNRLYWYRQTLGQGPEFLTYFQNEAQLEKSRLLSDRFSAERPKGSFSTLEIQRTEQGDSAMYLCASSLAGTSLSYEQYFGPGTRLTVT.

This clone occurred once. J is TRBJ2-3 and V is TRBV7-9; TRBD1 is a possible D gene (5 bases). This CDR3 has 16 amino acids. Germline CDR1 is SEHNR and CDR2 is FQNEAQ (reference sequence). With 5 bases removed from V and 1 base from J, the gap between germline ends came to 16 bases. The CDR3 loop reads CASSQIIGAGTDTQYF. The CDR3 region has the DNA TGTGCCAGCAGCCAAATCATAGGGGCTGGCACAGATACGCAGTATTTT.

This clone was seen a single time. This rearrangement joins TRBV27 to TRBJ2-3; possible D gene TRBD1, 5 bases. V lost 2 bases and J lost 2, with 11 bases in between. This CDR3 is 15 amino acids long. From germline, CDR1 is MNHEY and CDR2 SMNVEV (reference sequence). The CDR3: CASSLAGFDTDTQYF. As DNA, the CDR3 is TGTGCCAGCAGTTTAGCAGGGTTCGACACAGATACGCAGTATTTT.

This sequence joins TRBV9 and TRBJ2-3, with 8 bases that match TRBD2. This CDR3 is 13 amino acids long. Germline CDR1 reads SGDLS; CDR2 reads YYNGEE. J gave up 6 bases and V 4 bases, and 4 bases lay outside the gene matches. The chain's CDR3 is CASSPSGGDTQYF. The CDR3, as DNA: TGTGCCAGCAGCCCCTCGGGGGGGGATACGCAGTATTTT.

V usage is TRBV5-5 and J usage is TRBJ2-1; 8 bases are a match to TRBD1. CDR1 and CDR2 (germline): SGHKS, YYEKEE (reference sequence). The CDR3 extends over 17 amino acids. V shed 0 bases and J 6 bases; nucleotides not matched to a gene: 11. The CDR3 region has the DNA TGTGCCAGCAGCTTGGCGGCGGACAGGGACTTCATCAATGAGCAGTTCTTC. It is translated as CASSLAADRDFINEQFF.

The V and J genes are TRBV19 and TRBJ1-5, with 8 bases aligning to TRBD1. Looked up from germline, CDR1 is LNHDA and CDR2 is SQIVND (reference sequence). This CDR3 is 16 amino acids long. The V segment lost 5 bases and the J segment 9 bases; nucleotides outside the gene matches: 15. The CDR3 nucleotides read TGTGCCAGTAGTGTCTCGACAGGGGAGGGGGTCACGCCCCAGCATTTT. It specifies CASSVSTGEGVTPQHF.

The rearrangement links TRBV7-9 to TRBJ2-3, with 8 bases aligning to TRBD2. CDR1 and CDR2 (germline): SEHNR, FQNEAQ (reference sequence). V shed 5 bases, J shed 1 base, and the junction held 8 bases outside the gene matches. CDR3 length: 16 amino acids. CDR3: CASSREGRGRTDTQYF. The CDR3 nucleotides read TGTGCCAGCAGCCGGGAGGGGCGGGGTCGCACAGATACGCAGTATTTT.

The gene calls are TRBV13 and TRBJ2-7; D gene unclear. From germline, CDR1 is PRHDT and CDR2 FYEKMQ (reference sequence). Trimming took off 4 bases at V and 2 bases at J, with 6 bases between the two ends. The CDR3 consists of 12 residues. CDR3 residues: CASSSVPYEQYF. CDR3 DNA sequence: TGTGCCAGCAGCTCGGTCCCCTACGAGCAGTACTTC. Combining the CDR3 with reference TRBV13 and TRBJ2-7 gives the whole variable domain AAGVIQSPRHLIKEKRETATLKCYPIPRHDTVYWYQQGPGQDPQFLISFYEKMQSDKGSIPDRFSAQQFSDYHSELNMSSLELGDSALYFCASSSVPYEQYFGPGTRLTVT.

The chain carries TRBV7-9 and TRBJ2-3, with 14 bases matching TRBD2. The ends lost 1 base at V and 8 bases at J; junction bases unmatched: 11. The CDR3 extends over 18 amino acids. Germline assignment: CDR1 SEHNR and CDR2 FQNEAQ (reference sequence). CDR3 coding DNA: TGTGCCAGCAGCTTAGGGACTAGCGGGGGGCCCTCACGCGGTACGCAGTATTTT. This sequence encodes CASSLGTSGGPSRGTQYF.

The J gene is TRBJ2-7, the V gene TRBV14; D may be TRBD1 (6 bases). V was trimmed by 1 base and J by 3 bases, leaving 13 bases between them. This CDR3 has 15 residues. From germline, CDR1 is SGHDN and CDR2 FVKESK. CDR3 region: CASSQVGGSFYEQYF. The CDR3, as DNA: TGTGCCAGCAGCCAAGTTGGGGGCTCCTTCTACGAGCAGTACTTC.

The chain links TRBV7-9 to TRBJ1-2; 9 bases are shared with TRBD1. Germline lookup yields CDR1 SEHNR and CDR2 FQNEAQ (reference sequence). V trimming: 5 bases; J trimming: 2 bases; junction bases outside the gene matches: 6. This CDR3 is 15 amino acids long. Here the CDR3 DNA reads TGTGCCAGCAGCGAAAGACAGGGGGGAAACTATGGCTACACCTTC. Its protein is CASSERQGGNYGYTF. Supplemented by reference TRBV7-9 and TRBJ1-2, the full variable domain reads DTGVSQNPRHKITKRGQNVTFRCDPISEHNRLYWYRQTLGQGPEFLTYFQNEAQLEKSRLLSDRFSAERPKGSFSTLEIQRTEQGDSAMYLCASSERQGGNYGYTFGSGTRLTVV.

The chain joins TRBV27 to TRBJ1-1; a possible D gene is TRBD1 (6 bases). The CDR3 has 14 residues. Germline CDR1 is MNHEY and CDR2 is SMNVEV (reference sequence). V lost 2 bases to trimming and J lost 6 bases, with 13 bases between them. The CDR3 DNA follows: TGTGCCAGCAGTTTACAGACAGGAGCCTCTGAAGCTTTCTTT. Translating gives CASSLQTGASEAFF.

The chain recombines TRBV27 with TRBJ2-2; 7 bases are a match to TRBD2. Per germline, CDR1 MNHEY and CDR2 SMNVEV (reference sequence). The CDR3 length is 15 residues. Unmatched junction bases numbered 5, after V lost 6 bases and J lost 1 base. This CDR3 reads CASSPGLRNTGELFF. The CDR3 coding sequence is TGTGCCAGCAGCCCGGGACTACGGAACACCGGGGAGCTGTTTTTT.

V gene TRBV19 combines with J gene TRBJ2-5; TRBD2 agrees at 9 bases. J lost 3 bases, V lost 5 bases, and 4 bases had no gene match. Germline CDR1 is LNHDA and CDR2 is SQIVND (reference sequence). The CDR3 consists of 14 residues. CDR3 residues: CASSVGGGEETQYF. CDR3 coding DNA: TGTGCCAGTAGTGTCGGCGGGGGGGAAGAGACCCAGTACTTC.

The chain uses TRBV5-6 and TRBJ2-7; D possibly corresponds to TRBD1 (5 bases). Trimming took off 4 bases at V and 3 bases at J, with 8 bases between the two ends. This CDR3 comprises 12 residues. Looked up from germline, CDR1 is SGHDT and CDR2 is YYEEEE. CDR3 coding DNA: TGTGCCAGCAGCGCACAGGACTACGAGCAGTACTTC. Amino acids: CASSAQDYEQYF. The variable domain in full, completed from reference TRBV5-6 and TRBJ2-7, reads DAGVTQSPTHLIKTRGQQVTLRCSPKSGHDTVSWYQQALGQGPQFIFQYYEEEERQRGNFPDRFSGHQFPNYSSELNVNALLLGDSALYLCASSAQDYEQYFGPGTRLTVT.

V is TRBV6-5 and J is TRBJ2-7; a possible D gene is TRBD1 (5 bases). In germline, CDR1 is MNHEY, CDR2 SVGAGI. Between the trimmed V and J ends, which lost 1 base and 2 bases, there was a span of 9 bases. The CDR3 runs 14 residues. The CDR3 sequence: CASSYLDSPYEQYF. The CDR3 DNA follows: TGTGCCAGCAGTTACTTAGACAGCCCCTACGAGCAGTACTTC.

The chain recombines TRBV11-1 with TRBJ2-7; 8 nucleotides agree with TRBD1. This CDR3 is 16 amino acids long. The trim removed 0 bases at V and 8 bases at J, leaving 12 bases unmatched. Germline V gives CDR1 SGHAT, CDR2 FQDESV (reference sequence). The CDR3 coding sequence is TGTGCCAGCAGCTTAGCCGGGCAGGGGGCCTTGGGGAAGCAGTACTTC. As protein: CASSLAGQGALGKQYF.

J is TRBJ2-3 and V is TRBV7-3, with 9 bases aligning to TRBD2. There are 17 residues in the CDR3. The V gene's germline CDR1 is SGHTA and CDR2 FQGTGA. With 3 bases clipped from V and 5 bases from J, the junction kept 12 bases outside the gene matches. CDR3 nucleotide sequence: TGTGCCAGCAGCTTCGCCCTAGCGGGGACATCAGGAGATACGCAGTATTTT. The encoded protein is CASSFALAGTSGDTQYF.